This T cell receptor beta chain emerged from a study of OX40 agonist ivuxolimab in advanced cancers. Whole-study context: Dose-escalation patients were diagnosed with hepatocellular carcinoma, melanoma, renal cell cancer or head and neck cancer. Partial responses were achieved by three patients, one with hepatocellular carcinoma and two with cutaneous melanoma. Study findings and constraints: On average, CD8+ T cells showed a greater number of expanded clones than CD4+.

Assay: immunoSEQ multiplex PCR; the TCRdb copy retains only in-frame clones and omits some. The sample has roughly 21,000 clones, roughly 91% seen once. Individuals having autoimmune disease history or systemic immunosuppression were not enrolled. Per germline, CDR1 GTSNPN and CDR2 SVGIG (reference sequence). The V gene end was trimmed by 4 bases and the J gene end by 11 bases; junction bases not matched to a gene: 14. The CDR3 contains 14 residues. In the case of this clone: Its antigen is unknown.

The material was CD4+ or CD8+ T cells sorted from blood, obtained in a trial of the OX40 agonist ivuxolimab. This clonotype was obtained from an adult with an advanced solid tumor such as melanoma, head and neck, liver or kidney cancer. The chain employs TRBV30 and TRBJ1-3; 7 bases fit TRBD1. The CDR3 here is CAWKWTGALGAIYF. DNA for the CDR3: TGTGCCTGGAAATGGACAGGAGCTTTAGGCGCCATATATTTT.